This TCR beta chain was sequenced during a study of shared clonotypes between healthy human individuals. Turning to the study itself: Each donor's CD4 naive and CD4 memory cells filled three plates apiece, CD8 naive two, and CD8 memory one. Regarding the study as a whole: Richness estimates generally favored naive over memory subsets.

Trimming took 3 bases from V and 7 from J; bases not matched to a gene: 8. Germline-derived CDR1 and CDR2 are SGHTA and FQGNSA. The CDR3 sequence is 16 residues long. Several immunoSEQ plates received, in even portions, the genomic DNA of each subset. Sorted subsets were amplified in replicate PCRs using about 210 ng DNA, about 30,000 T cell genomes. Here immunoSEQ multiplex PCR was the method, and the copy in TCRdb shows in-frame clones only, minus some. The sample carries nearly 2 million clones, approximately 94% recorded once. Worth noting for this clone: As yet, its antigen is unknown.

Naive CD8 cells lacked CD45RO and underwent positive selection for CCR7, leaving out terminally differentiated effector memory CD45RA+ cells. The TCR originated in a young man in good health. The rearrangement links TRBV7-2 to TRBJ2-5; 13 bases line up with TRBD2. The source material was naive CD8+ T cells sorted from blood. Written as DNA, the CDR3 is TGTGCCAGCAGCTTCGGACTAGCGGGGGACCCGGGGACCCAGTACTTC. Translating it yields CASSFGLAGDPGTQYF.